The clone carrying this T cell receptor (beta chain) came up many times. This sample was included in a study of early T cells in non-severe SARS-CoV-2 infection. The germline V and J ends were trimmed by 1 base and 0 bases, with 7 bases remaining between them. Germline loops: CDR1 PRHDT, CDR2 FYEKMQ (reference sequence). This CDR3 is built from 15 residues. Attachment of unique molecular identifiers was made to individual cDNA molecules. A single record per CDR3 protein comes from TCRdb applying MiXCR to the 5' RACE reads. This sample has 20,000 to 25,000 distinct CDR3 sequences, with 5.3% found just once.

This sequence joins TRBV13 and TRBJ2-1; D unclear. Material: whole blood. This TCR was recovered from an adult who was a healthcare worker with PCR-confirmed SARS-CoV-2 infection or an uninfected control (not recorded which). CDR3 residues: CASSLVGSSYNEQFF. The CDR3 nucleotides read TGTGCCAGCAGCTTAGTAGGCAGCTCCTACAATGAGCAGTTCTTC.